One T cell receptor (beta chain) is described in this entry. The target of this receptor is not known. Base qualities are not at hand, and no much larger clone is one base apart. This specimen belongs to a study of beta chain features in type 1 diabetes (dated by TCRdb to 2016 to 2019). About the investigation overall: Mean age, gender distribution, total cell number and subset yield did not differ between patients and healthy donors. In the study, recently diagnosed type 1 diabetes patients and matched healthy donors were compared on the TCRB repertoires of their sorted circulating CD4+ T cell subsets. Regulatory and stem cell-like memory subsets were obtained from only 8 patients and about 8 healthy donors, while naive and central memory subsets were obtained from all 30 or so donors. Across all samples, 107,917,701 sorted cells were examined, and cell number per subset correlated strongly with RNA yield. Study-wide conclusions, independent of this receptor: A moderate but significant shortening of TCRB CDR3 length was observed in type 1 diabetes patients in all four CD4+ subsets. HLA sub-analyses involved small numbers of individuals, so any influence of HLA type on TCRB rearrangement remained unresolved. Shorter templates might be favored by PCR, yet because patient and control samples were amplified and corrected together, any such skew would affect both groups equally. Fewer insertions and more nucleotide deletions at VDJ recombination sites were observed in patients with type 1 diabetes, implying thymic rearrangement abnormalities. Naive, central memory and regulatory TCRB repertoires appeared to be more alike among patients than among healthy donors. Sequencing cDNA rather than genomic DNA could over-represent highly expressing activated cells, although activation and CD3 levels did not differ between groups.

Each donor gave one peripheral blood draw, averaging roughly 100 mL, which was collected into heparinised tubes. Using a panel that included CD45RO, CCR7, CD25, CD127, CD95 and CD27, naive, central memory, regulatory and stem cell-like memory CD4+ T cells were sorted on a BD FACSAria II. All sorted populations exceeded 95% purity. Right away, PBMCs were isolated by Lymphoprep density gradient centrifugation and were stained directly, with no culture step. To minimize batch effects, samples were stained and sorted in pairs, one healthy donor with one patient per experiment. Trimming removed 7 bases from V and 6 bases from J, leaving 17 bases between the germline ends. Spanning cysteine to phenylalanine, the CDR3 consists of 14 amino acids. Here the CDR3 DNA is all that survives: 42 bases in frame from base 1. The germline V gene specifies SGHDT as CDR1 and YYEEEE as CDR2. The High Capacity cDNA Reverse Transcription Kit was used to reverse transcribe all of the isolated RNA, meaning that expressed TCRB transcripts were what got sequenced. Deep immunoSEQ sequencing was applied to naive, central memory and regulatory T cell samples, giving an average of about 3.4 million total reads per sample. After sorted cells were lysed in RLT buffer, RNA was extracted with DNase-treated RNeasy Micro or Mini kits, with the choice depending on cell number. Each cell subset was processed on its own to prevent cross-contamination, while patient and healthy donor samples were processed together. The immunoSEQ multiplex PCR was used to amplify TCRB sequences from cDNA, yielding 87-bp fragments that span the CDR3 region. The amplicons were sequenced using the Illumina HiSeq platform. On the study's bioinformatics: PCR bias was computationally corrected using synthetic template baselines, reads within Hamming distance 2 were collapsed, and singletons that could not be merged were discarded. By aligning reads against IMGT, V, D and J genes, CDR3 length, and insertions or deletions at six rearrangement sites were assigned. Clonotype counts were normalized to sorted cell number within each subset before computing true diversity and Gini coefficients with the tcR R package. Repertoire sharing was quantified using the overlap coefficient calculated on TCRB nucleotide sequences. As a proxy for the pre-selection repertoire, out-of-frame TCRB sequences from naive cells were analyzed. The source is immuneACCESS, and TCRdb retained only in-frame sequences with V and J called. Part of the clones is not carried over; for the studies checked, unresolved V genes explain less than half of this, and the remainder is unexplained. The V and J calls and clone size are taken from that table; D and trimming were inferred from the DNA. The sample contains about 930,000 clones, about a sixth of them found a single time. In total, the top ten clones hold 0.02% to 0.03% of the sample.

This sequence was found in a woman under 30 in good health. Sequencing used naive CD4+ T cells from blood. In light of the paper, this sample's cell subset or site label describes: true naive CD4+ T cells. The chain is made from TRBV5-6 and TRBJ2-1; TRBD1 is a possible D gene, resting on 6 matching bases. The DNA is TGTGCCAGCCGAGGACAGTTGTTTGGCAATGAGCAGTTCTTC. This codes for CASRGQLFGNEQFF.